The text below deals with one T cell receptor beta chain. This record comes from a study of blood T cell repertoires in COVID-19. The overall study: The samples span acute and convalescent COVID-19 from the United States, Italy and Spain. From T cells, B-cell-depleted T cells, or PBMCs came the material, which was cDNA or gDNA.

Seattle participants joined during active infection and were tracked over time. Assay used: immunoSEQ multiplex PCR; TCRdb lists only in-frame clones, some missing. This sample yields about 170,000 clones, of which around four fifths are seen a single time; about 14% belongs to the top ten. The CDR3 runs 13 residues. The chain joins TRBV12-1 to TRBJ1-2; the D segment call TRBD1 is taken from the table without a DNA check. TRBV12-1 is a pseudogene. This TCR derives from a woman between 65 and 79 years old with COVID-19, enrolled during active disease. Sequenced material: peripheral blood. CDR3 protein: CASSPGGFDGYTF. In DNA form, the CDR3 reads TGTGCCAGCAGCCCAGGGGGCTTCGATGGCTACACCTTC.